These 25 T cell receptor beta chains were all obtained from the same sample, sequenced in a study of T cell changes during pregnancy in multiple sclerosis. Sequencing used immunoSEQ multiplex PCR; TCRdb keeps in-frame clones, though not all of them. Altogether about 55,000 clones are present, around 94% being singletons, with the ten largest covering about 2.5%. The material was CD8+ T cells from peripheral blood mononuclear cells, obtained after pregnancy. The receptor set was obtained from a female donor with multiple sclerosis, enrolled in a pregnancy study.

The chain is built from TRBV5-7 and TRBJ1-1, with a possible D match to TRBD1 (6 bases). TRBV5-7 is labeled an ORF, and its function is uncertain. The CDR3 covers 16 residues. Between the trimmed V and J ends, which lost 0 bases and 4 bases, there was a span of 16 bases. For the CDR3, the DNA is TGTGCCAGCAGCTTGGGCCCGAAGGGGGAATGCACTGAAGCTTTCTTT. Encoded protein: CASSLGPKGECTEAFF.

The chain combines TRBV7-9 with TRBJ2-7, with 8 bases that match TRBD1. The junction had 7 bases not matched to a gene; V was cut back by 2 bases and J by 1 base. The germline gives CDR1 SEHNR, CDR2 FQNEAQ (reference sequence). This CDR3 has 16 amino acids. The CDR3 loop is CASSLTRTGKSYEQYF. The CDR3 region has the DNA TGTGCCAGCAGCTTAACCCGGACAGGGAAATCCTACGAGCAGTACTTC.

The chain carries TRBV10-3 and TRBJ1-2, with TRBD1 identical over 7 bases. The germline V gene encodes CDR1 ENHRY and CDR2 SYGVKD. This CDR3 is 14 amino acids long. V dropped 10 bases and J dropped 6; count of bases not matched to a gene: 14. The CDR3 coding sequence is TGTGCCACTTGGATGACAGGGACCCTTCATGGCTACACCTTC. It specifies CATWMTGTLHGYTF.

This clone showed up just once. The V call is TRBV25-1, the J call TRBJ1-1, with 8 bases aligning to TRBD1. The CDR3 runs 11 residues. The germline V gene has CDR1 MGHDK and CDR2 SYGVNS. V dropped 10 bases and J dropped 6; count of bases not matched to a gene: 4. The CDR3 bases are TGTGCCACCGGACAGGGCCCTGAAGCTTTCTTT. It specifies CATGQGPEAFF.

The chain uses TRBV21-1 and TRBJ1-5; the DNA was not used to check the table's D call, TRBD1. TRBV21-1 is classified as a pseudogene. The CDR3 length is 19 residues. The CDR3 region is CASSKGENRDRESRQPQHF. The CDR3 nucleotides are TGTGCCAGCAGTAAAGGGGAAAATAGGGACAGGGAATCTCGGCAGCCCCAGCATTTT.

The chain has TRBV27 and TRBJ2-7; D is possibly TRBD1 (6 bases). This CDR3 region has 12 residues. V shed 5 bases and J shed 4 bases, with 9 bases lying between them. Looked up from germline, CDR1 is MNHEY and CDR2 is SMNVEV (reference sequence). CDR3 loop: CASSPQGYEQYF. The CDR3 nucleotides read TGTGCCAGCAGTCCACAGGGTTACGAGCAGTACTTC.

In this sample, this clone turned up once. The chain has TRBV7-9 and TRBJ2-7, with unresolved D. V lost 5 bases, J lost 3 bases, and 20 bases lay in between. The length of the CDR3 is 16 residues. CDR1 is SEHNR and CDR2 is FQNEAQ in the germline V gene (reference sequence). Here the CDR3 DNA reads TGTGCCAGCAGCCAGACAAGTCAGGCGCTCCTCTACGAGCAGTACTTC. It translates to CASSQTSQALLYEQYF.

This clone was detected only once. This chain joins TRBV7-6 and TRBJ2-7, with D possibly matching TRBD1 (6 bases). Trimming removed 0 bases from V and 4 bases from J, with 13 bases in between. This CDR3 spans 15 amino acids. CDR1 SGHVS and CDR2 FNYEAQ come from the germline V gene. CDR3 sequence (DNA): TGTGCCAGCAGCTTAGCGCTACAGGGTGCGTACGAGCAGTACTTC. Protein: CASSLALQGAYEQYF.

The chain uses TRBV5-1 and TRBJ2-2; TRBD2 matches 7 bases. CDR1 and CDR2 from the germline V gene are SGHRS and YFSETQ. The CDR3 contains 15 residues. The trim removed 4 bases at V and 7 bases at J, leaving 10 bases unmatched. In DNA, the CDR3 is TGCGCCAGCAGCGACCGTGGGGAGGGCCTCGGGGAGCTGTTTTTT. This codes for CASSDRGEGLGELFF.

The V gene is TRBV7-9, the J gene TRBJ1-4; TRBD1 is a possible D gene (6 bases). V was shortened by 5 bases and J by 3 bases, with 13 bases between the two germline ends. The CDR3 contains 15 residues. Germline CDR1 is SEHNR and CDR2 is FQNEAQ (reference sequence). The CDR3 spells CASSRGGEPNEKLFF. The DNA for the CDR3 is TGTGCCAGCAGCCGAGGGGGAGAGCCTAATGAAAAACTGTTTTTT.

This chain uses TRBV28 with TRBJ2-3; TRBD2 matches at 7 bases. V was pared by 4 bases and J by 0 bases, with 10 bases of the junction left unmatched. From germline, CDR1 is MDHEN and CDR2 SYDVKM. The CDR3 is made up of 17 amino acids. CDR3 bases: TGTGCCAGCAGTTGGTCTAGCGGAAGTAGTAGCACAGATACGCAGTATTTT. Protein sequence: CASSWSSGSSSTDTQYF.

This rearrangement joins TRBV28 to TRBJ2-7; 7 bases line up with TRBD1. The CDR3 runs 13 residues. Germline CDR1 reads MDHEN; CDR2 reads SYDVKM. With 8 bases clipped from V and 0 bases from J, the junction kept 4 bases outside the gene matches. CDR3 amino acids: CASLRQGSYEQYF. CDR3 coding DNA: TGTGCCAGCCTTCGACAGGGCTCCTACGAGCAGTACTTC.

This chain links TRBV19 with TRBJ1-1, with 7 positions matching TRBD1. Germline CDR1 reads LNHDA; CDR2 reads SQIVND (reference sequence). V gave up 10 bases and J gave up 3 bases; unmatched junction bases: 8. This CDR3 comprises 13 residues. CDR3 protein: CATTGTAYTEAFF. Written as DNA, the CDR3 is TGTGCCACTACCGGGACAGCCTACACTGAAGCTTTCTTT.

The J gene is TRBJ1-3, the V gene TRBV27; a weak D match, TRBD1 (6 bases). V lost 6 bases, J lost 0 bases, and 12 bases lay in between. The CDR3 runs to 15 residues. Germline V gene lookup returns CDR1 MNHEY and CDR2 SMNVEV (reference sequence). The CDR3 sequence: CASRGAGFSGNTIYF. The CDR3, as DNA: TGTGCCAGCAGGGGGGCAGGTTTCTCTGGAAACACCATATATTTT.

V gene TRBV29-1 combines with J gene TRBJ2-6, with 7 nucleotides matching TRBD1. The germline CDR1 and CDR2 sequences are SQVTM and ANQGSEA. Losses at the gene ends were 3 bases for V and 0 bases for J; bases not matched to a gene: 5. The CDR3 length is 16 residues. The CDR3 nucleotides are TGCAGCGTTGAGACAGGGTTCAACTCTGGGGCCAACGTCCTGACTTTC. It specifies CSVETGFNSGANVLTF.

The CDR3 loop is CSVPGTSTYEQYF. As DNA, the CDR3 is TGCAGCGTCCCCGGGACATCTACCTACGAGCAGTACTTC. V is TRBV29-1 and J is TRBJ2-7; TRBD1 might be the D (6 bases). Per the germline V gene, CDR1 is SQVTM and CDR2 is ANQGSEA. The V and J ends lost 6 bases and 2 bases respectively, with 14 bases between them. The CDR3 spans 13 residues.

The V and J genes are TRBV11-2 and TRBJ1-1; maybe TRBD1 (6 bases). V was cut by 3 bases and J by 1 base, with 12 bases left in between. In germline, CDR1 is SGHAT, CDR2 FQNNGV. The CDR3 has 15 amino acids. The CDR3 DNA reads as TGTGCCAGCAGCTTGGGTACAGGGAGGAACACTGAAGCTTTCTTT. Translation gives CASSLGTGRNTEAFF.

This clone was picked up one time. The rearrangement uses TRBV30 and TRBJ2-7; 8 bases agree with TRBD2. V shed 4 bases, J shed 5 bases, and the junction held 13 bases outside the gene matches. The CDR3 sequence is 15 residues long. Germline V lookup: CDR1 GTSNPN, CDR2 SVGIG (reference sequence). CDR3 protein: CAWTLFGTRYDEQYF. CDR3 coding DNA: TGTGCCTGGACCCTCTTCGGGACTAGATATGACGAGCAGTACTTC.

This chain joins TRBV13 and TRBJ1-4; 8 nucleotides line up with TRBD1. The CDR3 spans 15 residues. Germline V gene lookup returns CDR1 PRHDT and CDR2 FYEKMQ (reference sequence). The V gene end was trimmed by 5 bases and the J gene end by 5 bases; junction bases not matched to a gene: 7. The CDR3 spells CASSPGTGGNEKLFF. The CDR3 bases are TGTGCCAGCAGCCCCGGGACAGGCGGGAATGAAAAACTGTTTTTT.

The CDR3 DNA follows: TGCGCCAGCAGCACCCGACCCCCGGGACAGCCAGACAATGAGCAGTTCTTC. Protein: CASSTRPPGQPDNEQFF. This chain connects TRBV4-1 to TRBJ2-1, with 7 bases matching TRBD1. V was pared by 5 bases and J by 5 bases, with 15 bases of the junction left unmatched. Germline values: CDR1 MGHRA, CDR2 YSYEKL. The CDR3 runs 17 residues.

The V and J genes are TRBV27 and TRBJ2-7; a possible D gene is TRBD1 (5 bases). Germline-derived CDR1 and CDR2 are MNHEY and SMNVEV (reference sequence). The CDR3 spans 13 residues. The V end was cut by 5 bases, the J end by 9 bases, with 17 bases between. In DNA, the CDR3 is TGTGCCAGCAGTCCCCGGGCAGGGTCGGGGCAGTACTTC. It specifies CASSPRAGSGQYF.

The chain couples TRBV27 to TRBJ2-3; maybe TRBD1 (5 bases). Germline V lookup: CDR1 MNHEY, CDR2 SMNVEV (reference sequence). The CDR3 is 16 residues long. Trimming took off 6 bases at V and 0 bases at J, with 16 bases between the two ends. The CDR3 coding sequence is TGTGCCAGCAGCACCATTGACAGTTCTAGCACAGATACGCAGTATTTT. Encoded protein: CASSTIDSSSTDTQYF.

The CDR3 DNA follows: TGTGCCGCCGGGAGGTCGGAGGTATATAGCAATCAGCCCCAGCATTTT. It specifies CAAGRSEVYSNQPQHF. The chain has TRBV27 and TRBJ1-5; D not resolved. The CDR3 consists of 16 residues. Germline CDR1 MNHEY, CDR2 SMNVEV (reference sequence). Trimming took off 11 bases at V and 0 bases at J, with 20 bases between the two ends.

Only one count was recorded for this clone. This chain joins TRBV9 and TRBJ1-2; 9 nucleotides line up with TRBD1. The V and J ends lost 3 bases and 0 bases, in that order; junction bases with no gene match: 12. CDR1 and CDR2 (germline): SGDLS, YYNGEE. This CDR3 is built from 18 residues. This CDR3 reads CASSGRGQGGKANYGYTF. Written as DNA, the CDR3 is TGTGCCAGCAGCGGCCGGGGACAGGGAGGTAAAGCTAACTATGGCTACACCTTC.

The chain is built from TRBV6-4 and TRBJ1-4; possibly TRBD1 for D (6 bases). The CDR3 has 20 amino acids. Germline CDR1 and CDR2: MRHNA and SNTAGT. Between the trimmed V and J ends, which lost 0 bases and 0 bases, there was a span of 20 bases. The CDR3 nucleotides are TGTGCCAGCAGTGACTCAGGCGGGGGGCGAGCTTCCACAACTAATGAAAAACTGTTTTTT. Translating gives CASSDSGGGRASTTNEKLFF.